The 21 T cell receptor beta chains in this list originate from one sample, sequenced in a study of blood T cell repertoires in COVID-19. Using immunoSEQ multiplex PCR, the repertoire was profiled, and TCRdb retains in-frame clones only, with some absent. This table holds about 160,000 clones, roughly 85% found once. Sequencing was done on a sample of peripheral blood. These receptors came from a man in his forties or fifties with acute or convalescent COVID-19.

The rearrangement uses TRBV5-4 and TRBJ2-7; TRBD1 agrees at 8 bases. The CDR3 contains 16 residues. With V trimmed by 1 base and J by 5 bases, 11 bases remained unmatched. Germline V lookup: CDR1 SGHNT, CDR2 YYREEE (reference sequence). The CDR3 reads CASSLLGQGKSHEQYF. CDR3 sequence (DNA): TGTGCCAGCAGCTTGTTAGGACAGGGTAAAAGTCACGAGCAGTACTTC.

This chain connects TRBV10-1 to TRBJ1-5; TRBD1 matches 7 bases. Trimming removed 6 bases from V and 0 bases from J; junction bases left unmatched: 11. There are 17 residues in the CDR3. The germline CDR1 and CDR2 sequences are WNHNN and SYGVQD (reference sequence). The CDR3 spells CASRLGTAQHSNQPQHF. The CDR3 DNA is TGCGCCAGCAGGTTGGGGACAGCGCAACATAGCAATCAGCCCCAGCATTTT.

V is TRBV2 and J is TRBJ2-2; 11 nucleotides agree with TRBD2. This CDR3 has 17 residues. With V trimmed by 1 base and J by 7 bases, 8 bases remained unmatched. Germline V gene data show CDR1 as SNHLY and CDR2 as FYNNEI. The CDR3 here is CASSEEPGLAVGGELFF. CDR3 nucleotide sequence: TGTGCCAGCAGTGAAGAACCGGGACTAGCGGTAGGCGGGGAGCTGTTTTTT. Drawing the rest from reference TRBV2 and TRBJ2-2, the complete variable domain is EPEVTQTPSHQVTQMGQEVILRCVPISNHLYFYWYRQILGQKVEFLVSFYNNEISEKSEIFDDQFSVERPDGSNFTLKIRSTKLEDSAMYFCASSEEPGLAVGGELFFGEGSRLTVL.

J is TRBJ1-2 and V is TRBV6-6; TRBD1 aligns across 7 bases. J lost 4 bases, V lost 6 bases, and 8 bases had no gene match. CDR1 and CDR2 (germline): MNHNY, SVGAGI (reference sequence). This CDR3 region has 14 residues. The CDR3 spells CASSPGTALYGYTF. The CDR3 coding sequence is TGTGCCAGCAGCCCCGGGACAGCCCTCTATGGCTACACCTTC.

The chain is built from TRBV2 and TRBJ1-2; D gene uncertain. V shed 4 bases and J shed 5 bases, with 11 bases lying between them. The V gene's germline CDR1 is SNHLY and CDR2 FYNNEI. The CDR3 length is 13 residues. The CDR3 reads CASSAAGGYGYTF. In DNA, the CDR3 is TGTGCCAGCAGTGCAGCAGGCGGATATGGCTACACCTTC. The full variable domain, its missing parts supplied by reference TRBV2 and TRBJ1-2, is EPEVTQTPSHQVTQMGQEVILRCVPISNHLYFYWYRQILGQKVEFLVSFYNNEISEKSEIFDDQFSVERPDGSNFTLKIRSTKLEDSAMYFCASSAAGGYGYTFGSGTRLTVV.

This rearrangement joins TRBV5-1 to TRBJ2-1, with unresolved D. Between the trimmed V and J ends, which lost 2 bases and 0 bases, there was a span of 21 bases. This CDR3 is 19 amino acids long. CDR1 is SGHRS and CDR2 is YFSETQ in the germline V gene. CDR3: CASSFRTILESSSYNEQFF. The DNA for the CDR3 is TGCGCCAGCAGCTTCCGCACTATACTGGAATCGAGCTCCTACAATGAGCAGTTCTTC.

The CDR3 DNA reads as TGTGCCAGCAGTTCTGGCTTCAAACAGGGACCAGCCCAGCATTTT. Encoded protein: CASSSGFKQGPAQHF. The genes are TRBV28 and TRBJ1-5; D perhaps matches TRBD1 (6 bases). The V end lost 4 bases, the J end lost 11 bases, and 21 bases lay between the germline ends. From germline, CDR1 is MDHEN and CDR2 SYDVKM. This CDR3 has 15 amino acids. The whole variable domain, filled in from reference TRBV28 and TRBJ1-5, reads DVKVTQSSRYLVKRTGEKVFLECVQDMDHENMFWYRQDPGLGLRLIYFSYDVKMKEKGDIPEGYSVSREKKERFSLILESASTNQTSMYLCASSSGFKQGPAQHFGDGTRLSIL.

In its sample, this clone was seen once. The chain has TRBV15 and TRBJ2-1; possibly TRBD2 for D (6 bases). The CDR3 totals 15 residues. The germline V gene encodes CDR1 LNHNV and CDR2 YYDKDF (reference sequence). The V end was cut by 5 bases, the J end by 9 bases, with 20 bases between. CDR3 loop: CATSAQTGGFAEQFF. The DNA for the CDR3 is TGTGCCACCAGCGCACAGACTGGGGGGTTTGCTGAGCAGTTCTTC.

The CDR3 protein is CASSPPRAGGPGEQYF. The CDR3 DNA sequence: TGTGCCAGCTCACCACCGAGAGCGGGGGGGCCTGGCGAGCAGTACTTC. The chain is built from TRBV18 and TRBJ2-7; 10 bases line up with TRBD2. CDR1 KGHSH and CDR2 LQKENI come from the germline V gene. The CDR3 consists of 16 residues. V lost 0 bases to trimming and J lost 6 bases; unmatched junction nucleotides: 8.

The sample holds one count of this clone. The chain is built from TRBV5-1 and TRBJ1-1; no clear D. Trimming removed 0 bases from V and 1 base from J, with 10 bases in between. Germline CDR1 SGHRS, CDR2 YFSETQ. The CDR3 totals 15 residues. The CDR3 sequence is CASSLARYWNTEAFF. The DNA for the CDR3 is TGCGCCAGCAGCTTGGCGCGGTATTGGAACACTGAAGCTTTCTTT.

V and J are TRBV20-1 and TRBJ2-7, with D perhaps matching TRBD2 (5 bases). The V gene lost 3 bases and the J gene lost 5 bases, with 14 bases spanning the gap. From germline, CDR1 is DFQATT and CDR2 SNEGSKA (reference sequence). The length of the CDR3 is 13 residues. The CDR3 loop reads CSASGSEGDEQYF. CDR3 DNA sequence: TGCAGTGCTAGTGGTAGCGAGGGTGACGAGCAGTACTTC.

The chain combines TRBV6-5 with TRBJ1-4; no definite D call. Trimming removed 0 bases at V and 7 bases at J, with 12 bases between. The CDR3 is 15 amino acids. Per the germline V gene, CDR1 is MNHEY and CDR2 is SVGAGI. The CDR3, as DNA: TGTGCCAGCAGTTACTCTGCGGCCCGTGGTGAAAAACTGTTTTTT. Its protein product is CASSYSAARGEKLFF.

A few counts support this clone. The J gene is TRBJ2-3, the V gene TRBV6-4, with TRBD2 identical over 7 bases. V lost 0 bases to trimming and J lost 4 bases; unmatched junction nucleotides: 1. The CDR3 runs 14 residues. Germline V gives CDR1 MRHNA, CDR2 SNTAGT. Written as DNA, the CDR3 is TGTGCCAGCAGTGACTCCAGCGGGGCAGATACGCAGTATTTT. Residues: CASSDSSGADTQYF.

The rearrangement joins TRBV4-2 to TRBJ2-5; TRBD1 aligns across 7 bases. This CDR3 is built from 14 residues. Losses at the gene ends were 3 bases for V and 5 bases for J; bases not matched to a gene: 6. In germline, CDR1 is LGHNA, CDR2 YNFKEQ. The CDR3 reads CASSQTGRVETQYF. CDR3 DNA: TGTGCCAGCAGCCAGACAGGGAGAGTGGAGACCCAGTACTTC.

This chain links TRBV5-6 with TRBJ1-6; D is unclear. Germline assignment: CDR1 SGHDT and CDR2 YYEEEE. CDR3 length: 15 residues. The ends were cut back, 1 base at V and 12 bases at J, with 17 bases in the middle. CDR3 amino acids: CASSLMGDIVGPLHF. CDR3 in DNA: TGTGCCAGCAGCTTGATGGGCGACATCGTTGGACCCCTCCACTTT.

The chain links TRBV11-3 to TRBJ1-1; TRBD1 might be the D (6 bases). CDR1 SGHNT and CDR2 YENEEA come from the germline V gene. The V end lost 1 base, the J end lost 3 bases, and 9 bases lay between the germline ends. The CDR3 spans 14 residues. This chain's CDR3 is CASSLAGDDTEAFF. The CDR3 bases are TGTGCCAGCAGCTTAGCAGGGGACGACACTGAAGCTTTCTTT.

The chain is built from TRBV10-3 and TRBJ2-3, with TRBD1 matching over 8 bases. Germline V gene sequence: CDR1 ENHRY, CDR2 SYGVKD. The CDR3 contains 13 residues. Trimming cost V 7 bases and J 3 bases; bases outside gene matches: 3. In nucleotides, the CDR3 is TGTGCCATCAACCAGGGGGCAACAGATACGCAGTATTTT. Translation: CAINQGATDTQYF.

The CDR3, as DNA: TGTGCCAGTAACCCGACTGGGAACTATGGCTACACCTTC. It translates to CASNPTGNYGYTF. The chain combines TRBV19 with TRBJ1-2; no definite D call. The CDR3 extends over 13 amino acids. With 7 bases removed from V and 2 bases from J, the gap between germline ends came to 11 bases. Germline CDR1 reads LNHDA; CDR2 reads SQIVND (reference sequence).

DNA of the CDR3: TGTGCCAGTAGTATACAGGGGTTTGGCTACACCTTC. Its protein is CASSIQGFGYTF. The J gene is TRBJ1-2, the V gene TRBV19, with D perhaps matching TRBD1 (6 bases). The CDR3 is made up of 12 amino acids. The V end lost 2 bases, the J end lost 7 bases, and 8 bases lay between the germline ends. The germline V gene encodes CDR1 LNHDA and CDR2 SQIVND (reference sequence).

A single count supports this clone. This chain connects TRBV20-1 to TRBJ2-6; 8 bases are shared with TRBD1. The CDR3 consists of 16 residues. Losses at the gene ends were 3 bases for V and 1 base for J; bases not matched to a gene: 5. Germline CDR1 reads DFQATT; CDR2 reads SNEGSKA (reference sequence). The DNA of the CDR3 is TGCAGTGCTAGTCTGGACAGGGCGTCTGGGGCCAACGTCCTGACTTTC. Translating gives CSASLDRASGANVLTF.

V is TRBV18 and J is TRBJ1-2, with TRBD1 as a possible D gene (6 bases). V lost 2 bases and J lost 3, with 16 bases in between. The CDR3 has 16 residues. Germline loops: CDR1 KGHSH, CDR2 LQKENI. CDR3: CASSPTPQGWDYGYTF. CDR3 coding DNA: TGTGCCAGCTCACCAACGCCTCAGGGGTGGGACTATGGCTACACCTTC.